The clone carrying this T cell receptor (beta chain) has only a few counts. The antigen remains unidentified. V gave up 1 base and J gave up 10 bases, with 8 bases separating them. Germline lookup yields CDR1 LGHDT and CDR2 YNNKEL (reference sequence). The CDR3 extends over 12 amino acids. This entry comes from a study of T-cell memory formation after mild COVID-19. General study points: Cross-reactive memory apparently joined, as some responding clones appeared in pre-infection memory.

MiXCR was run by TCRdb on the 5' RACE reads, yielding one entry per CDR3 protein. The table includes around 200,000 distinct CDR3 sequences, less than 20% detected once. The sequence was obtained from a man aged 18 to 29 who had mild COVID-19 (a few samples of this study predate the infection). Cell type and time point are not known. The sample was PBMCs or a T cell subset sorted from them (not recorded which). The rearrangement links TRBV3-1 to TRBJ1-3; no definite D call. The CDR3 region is CASSQGEVTIYF. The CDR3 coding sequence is TGTGCCAGCAGCCAAGGGGAGGTTACCATATATTTT. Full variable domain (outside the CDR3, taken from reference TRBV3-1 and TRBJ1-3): DTAVSQTPKYLVTQMGNDKSIKCEQNLGHDTMYWYKQDSKKFLKIMFSYNNKELIINETVPNRFSPKSPDKAHLNLHINSLELGDSAVYFCASSQGEVTIYFGEGSWLTVV.